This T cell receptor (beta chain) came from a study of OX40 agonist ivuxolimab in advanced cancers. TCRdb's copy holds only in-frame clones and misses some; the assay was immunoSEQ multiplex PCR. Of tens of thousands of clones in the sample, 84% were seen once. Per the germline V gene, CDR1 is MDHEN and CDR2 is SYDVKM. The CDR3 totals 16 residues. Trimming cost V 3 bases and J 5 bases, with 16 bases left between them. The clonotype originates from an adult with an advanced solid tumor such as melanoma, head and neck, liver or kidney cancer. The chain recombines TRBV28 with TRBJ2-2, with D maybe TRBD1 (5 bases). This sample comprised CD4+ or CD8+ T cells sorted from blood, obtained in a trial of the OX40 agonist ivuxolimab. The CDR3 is CASSFPRAGRTGELFF. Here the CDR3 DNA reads TGTGCCAGCAGTTTCCCCAGGGCAGGGCGAACCGGGGAGCTGTTTTTT.